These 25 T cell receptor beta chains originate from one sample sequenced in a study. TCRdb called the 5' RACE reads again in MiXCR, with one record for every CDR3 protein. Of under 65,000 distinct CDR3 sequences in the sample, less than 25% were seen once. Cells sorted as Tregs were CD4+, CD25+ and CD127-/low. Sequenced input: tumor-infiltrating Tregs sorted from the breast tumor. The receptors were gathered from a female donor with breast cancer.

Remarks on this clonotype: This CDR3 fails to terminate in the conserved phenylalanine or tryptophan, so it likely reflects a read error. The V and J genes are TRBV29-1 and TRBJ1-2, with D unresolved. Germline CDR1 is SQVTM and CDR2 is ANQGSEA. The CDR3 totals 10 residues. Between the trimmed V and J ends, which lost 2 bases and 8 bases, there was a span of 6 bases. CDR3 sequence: CSVERQGYTV. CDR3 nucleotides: TGCAGCGTTGAACGCCAGGGCTACACCGTC.

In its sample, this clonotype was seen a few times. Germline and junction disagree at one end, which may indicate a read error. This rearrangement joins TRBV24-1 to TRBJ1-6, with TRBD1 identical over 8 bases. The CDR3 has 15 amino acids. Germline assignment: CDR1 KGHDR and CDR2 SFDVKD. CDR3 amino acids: CATSDSAQGDSPPHF. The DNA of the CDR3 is TGTGCCACCAGTGATTCTGCACAGGGGGATTCACCCCCCCACTTT.

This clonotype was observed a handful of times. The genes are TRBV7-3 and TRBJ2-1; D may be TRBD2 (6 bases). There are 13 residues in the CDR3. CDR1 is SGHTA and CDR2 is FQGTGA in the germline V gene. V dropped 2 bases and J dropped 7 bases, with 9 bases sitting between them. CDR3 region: CASSLLGGNEQFF. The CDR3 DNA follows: TGTGCCAGCAGCTTACTGGGGGGAAATGAGCAGTTCTTC. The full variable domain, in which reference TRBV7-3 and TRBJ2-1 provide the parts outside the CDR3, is GAGVSQTPSNKVTEKGKYVELRCDPISGHTALYWYRQSLGQGPEFLIYFQGTGAADDSGLPNDRFFAVRPEGSVSTLKIQRTERGDSAVYLCASSLLGGNEQFFGPGTRLTVL.

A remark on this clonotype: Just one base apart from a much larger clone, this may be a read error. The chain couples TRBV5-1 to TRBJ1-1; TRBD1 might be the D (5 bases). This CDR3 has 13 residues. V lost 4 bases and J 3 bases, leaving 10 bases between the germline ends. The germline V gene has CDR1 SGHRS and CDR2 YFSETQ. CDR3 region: CASSIRGDTEAFF. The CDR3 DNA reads TGCGCCAGCAGCATTCGGGGGGACACTGAAGCTTTCTTT. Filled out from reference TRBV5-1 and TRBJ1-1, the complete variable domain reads KAGVTQTPRYLIKTRGQQVTLSCSPISGHRSVSWYQQTPGQGLQFLFEYFSETQRNKGNFPGRFSGRQFSNSRSEMNVSTLELGDSALYLCASSIRGDTEAFFGQGTRLTVV.

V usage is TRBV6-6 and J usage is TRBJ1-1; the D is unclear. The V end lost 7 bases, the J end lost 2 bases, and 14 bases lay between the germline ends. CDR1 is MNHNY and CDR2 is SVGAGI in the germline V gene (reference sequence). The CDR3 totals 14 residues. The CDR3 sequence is CASNPGGLNTEAFF. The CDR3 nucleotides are TGTGCCAGCAACCCGGGAGGGTTAAACACTGAAGCTTTCTTT.

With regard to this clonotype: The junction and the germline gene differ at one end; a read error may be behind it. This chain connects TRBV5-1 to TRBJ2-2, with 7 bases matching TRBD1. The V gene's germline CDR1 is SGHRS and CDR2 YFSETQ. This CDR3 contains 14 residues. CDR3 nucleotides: TGCGCCAGCACGCGACAGGGAAGCACCGGGGAGCTGTTCTTT. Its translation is CASTRQGSTGELFF.

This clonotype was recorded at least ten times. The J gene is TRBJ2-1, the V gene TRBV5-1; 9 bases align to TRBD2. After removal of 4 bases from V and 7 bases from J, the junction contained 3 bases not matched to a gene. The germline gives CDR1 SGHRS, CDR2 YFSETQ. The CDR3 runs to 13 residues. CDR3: CASSTGLANEQFF. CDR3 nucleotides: TGCGCCAGCAGCACGGGACTAGCTAATGAGCAGTTCTTC.

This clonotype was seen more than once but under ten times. The chain's CDR3 is CASRTRAGVTVETQYF. The CDR3 coding sequence is TGTGCCAGCAGAACCAGAGCGGGAGTGACGGTGGAGACCCAGTACTTC. The chain employs TRBV2 and TRBJ2-5; TRBD2 matches 8 bases. The junction had 14 bases not matched to a gene; V was cut back by 6 bases and J by 5 bases. CDR1 is SNHLY, CDR2 FYNNEI, per germline. CDR3 size: 16 residues.

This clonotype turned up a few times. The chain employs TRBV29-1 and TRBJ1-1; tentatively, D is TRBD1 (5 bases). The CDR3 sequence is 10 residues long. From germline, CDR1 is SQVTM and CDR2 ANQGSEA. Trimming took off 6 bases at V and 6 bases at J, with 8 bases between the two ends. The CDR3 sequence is CSVETAEAFF. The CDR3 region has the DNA TGCAGCGTCGAGACAGCTGAAGCTTTCTTT.

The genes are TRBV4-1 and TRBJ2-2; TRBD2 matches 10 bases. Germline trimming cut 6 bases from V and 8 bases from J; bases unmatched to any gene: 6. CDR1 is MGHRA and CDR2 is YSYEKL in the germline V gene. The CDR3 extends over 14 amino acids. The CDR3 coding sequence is TGCGCCAGCAGGATAGCGGGGGGCTCTGGGGAGCTGTTTTTT. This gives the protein CASRIAGGSGELFF.

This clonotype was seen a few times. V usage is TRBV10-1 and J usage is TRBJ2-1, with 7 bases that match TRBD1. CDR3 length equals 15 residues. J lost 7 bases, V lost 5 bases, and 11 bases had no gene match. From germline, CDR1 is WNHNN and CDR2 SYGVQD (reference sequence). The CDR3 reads CASSTGTVVRNEQFF. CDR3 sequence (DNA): TGCGCCAGCAGTACCGGGACAGTGGTCAGGAATGAGCAGTTCTTC.

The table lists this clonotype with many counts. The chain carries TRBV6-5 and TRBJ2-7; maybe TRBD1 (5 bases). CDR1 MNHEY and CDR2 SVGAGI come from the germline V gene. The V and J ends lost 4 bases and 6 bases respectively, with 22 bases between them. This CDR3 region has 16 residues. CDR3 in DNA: TGTGCCAGCAGTTCCTCTATATACAGGCTGACGGGCGAGCAGTACTTC. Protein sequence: CASSSSIYRLTGEQYF.

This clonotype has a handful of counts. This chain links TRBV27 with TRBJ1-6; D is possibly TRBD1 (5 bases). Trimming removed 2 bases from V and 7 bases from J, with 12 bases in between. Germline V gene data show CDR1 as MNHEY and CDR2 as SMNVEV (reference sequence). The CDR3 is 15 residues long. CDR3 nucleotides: TGTGCCAGCAGTTTAGAAGGGGTGGGCAATTCACCCCTCCACTTT. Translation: CASSLEGVGNSPLHF.

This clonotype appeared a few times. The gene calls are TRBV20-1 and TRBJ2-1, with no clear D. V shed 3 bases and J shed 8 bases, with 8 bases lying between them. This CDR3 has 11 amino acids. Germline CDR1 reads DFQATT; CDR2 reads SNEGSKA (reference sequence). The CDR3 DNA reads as TGCAGTGCTAGTAAACGAGATGAGCAGTTCTTC. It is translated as CSASKRDEQFF.

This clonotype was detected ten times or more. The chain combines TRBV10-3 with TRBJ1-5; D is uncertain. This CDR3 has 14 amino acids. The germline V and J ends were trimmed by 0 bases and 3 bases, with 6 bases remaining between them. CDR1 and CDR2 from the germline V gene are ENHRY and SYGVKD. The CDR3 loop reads CAISESGFNQPQHF. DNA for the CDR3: TGTGCCATCAGTGAGTCGGGTTTCAATCAGCCCCAGCATTTT.

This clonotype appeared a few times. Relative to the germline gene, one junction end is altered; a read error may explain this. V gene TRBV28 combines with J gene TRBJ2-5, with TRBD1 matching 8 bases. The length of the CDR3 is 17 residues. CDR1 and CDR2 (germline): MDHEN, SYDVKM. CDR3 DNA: TGTGCCGGCAGTCAAGTCCAGGGGGCGCAGCTCGGAGAGACCCAGTACTTC. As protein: CAGSQVQGAQLGETQYF. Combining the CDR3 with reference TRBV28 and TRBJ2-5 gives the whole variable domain DVKVTQSSRYLVKRTGEKVFLECVQDMDHENMFWYRQDPGLGLRLIYFSYDVKMKEKGDIPEGYSVSREKKERFSLILESASTNQTSMYLCAGSQVQGAQLGETQYFGPGTRLLVL.

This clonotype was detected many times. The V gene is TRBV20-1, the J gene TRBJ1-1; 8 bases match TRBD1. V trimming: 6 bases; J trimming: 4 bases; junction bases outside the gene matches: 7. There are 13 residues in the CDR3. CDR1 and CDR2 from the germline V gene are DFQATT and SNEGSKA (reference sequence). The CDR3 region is CSAQGQGGTEAFF. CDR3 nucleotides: TGCAGTGCCCAAGGACAGGGCGGCACTGAAGCTTTCTTT.

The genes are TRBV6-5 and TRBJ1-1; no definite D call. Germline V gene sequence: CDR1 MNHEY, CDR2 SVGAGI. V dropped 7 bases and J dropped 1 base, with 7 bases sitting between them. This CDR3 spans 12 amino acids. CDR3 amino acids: CASNRPNTEAFF. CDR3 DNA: TGTGCCAGCAATCGTCCGAACACTGAAGCTTTCTTT.

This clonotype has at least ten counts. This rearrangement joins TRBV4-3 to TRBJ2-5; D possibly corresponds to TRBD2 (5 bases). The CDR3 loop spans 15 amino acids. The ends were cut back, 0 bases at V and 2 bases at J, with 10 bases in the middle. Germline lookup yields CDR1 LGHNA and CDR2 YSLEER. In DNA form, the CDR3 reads TGCGCCAGCAGCCAAGAGATGAGGGTACAAGAGACCCAGTACTTC. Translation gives CASSQEMRVQETQYF.

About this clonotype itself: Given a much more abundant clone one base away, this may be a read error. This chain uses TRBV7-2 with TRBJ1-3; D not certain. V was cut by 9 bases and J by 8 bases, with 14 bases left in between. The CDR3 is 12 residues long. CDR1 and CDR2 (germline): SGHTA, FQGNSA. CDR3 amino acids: CARSRTVDTIYF. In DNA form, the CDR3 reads TGTGCCAGAAGCCGCACTGTGGACACCATATATTTT.

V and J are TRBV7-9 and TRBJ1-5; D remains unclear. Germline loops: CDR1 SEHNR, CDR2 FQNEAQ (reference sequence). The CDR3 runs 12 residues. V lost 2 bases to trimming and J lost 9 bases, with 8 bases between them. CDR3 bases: TGTGCCAGCAGCTTACAGGAGGGGCCCCAGCATTTT. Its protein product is CASSLQEGPQHF.

The CDR3 protein is CASSLGYPGETQYF. The CDR3 DNA reads TGCGCCAGCAGCTTGGGTTACCCCGGGGAGACCCAGTACTTC. The rearrangement joins TRBV5-1 to TRBJ2-5, with D hard to call. The CDR3 contains 14 residues. Trimming took off 0 bases at V and 5 bases at J, with 11 bases between the two ends. Germline CDR1 reads SGHRS; CDR2 reads YFSETQ.

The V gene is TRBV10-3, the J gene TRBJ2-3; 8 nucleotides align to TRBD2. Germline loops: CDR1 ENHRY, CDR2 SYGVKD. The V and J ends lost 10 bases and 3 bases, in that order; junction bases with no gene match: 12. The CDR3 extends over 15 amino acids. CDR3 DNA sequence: TGTGCCACCCGACTAGCGTCCGGGCAGACAGATACGCAGTATTTT. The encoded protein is CATRLASGQTDTQYF.

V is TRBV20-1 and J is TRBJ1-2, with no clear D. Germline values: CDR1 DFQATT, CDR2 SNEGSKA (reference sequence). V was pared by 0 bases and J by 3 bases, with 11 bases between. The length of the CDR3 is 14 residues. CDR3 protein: CSARDTDLDYGYTF. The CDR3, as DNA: TGCAGTGCTAGAGATACTGACCTCGACTATGGCTACACCTTC.

Here the CDR3 reads CASSEIVGTRTYEQYF. In DNA, the CDR3 is TGTGCCAGCAGTGAGATCGTCGGGACTCGGACCTACGAGCAGTACTTC. The chain joins TRBV2 to TRBJ2-7, with D possibly matching TRBD2 (6 bases). The germline V and J ends were trimmed by 3 bases and 2 bases, with 17 bases remaining between them. The CDR3 sequence is 16 residues long. CDR1 SNHLY and CDR2 FYNNEI come from the germline V gene.